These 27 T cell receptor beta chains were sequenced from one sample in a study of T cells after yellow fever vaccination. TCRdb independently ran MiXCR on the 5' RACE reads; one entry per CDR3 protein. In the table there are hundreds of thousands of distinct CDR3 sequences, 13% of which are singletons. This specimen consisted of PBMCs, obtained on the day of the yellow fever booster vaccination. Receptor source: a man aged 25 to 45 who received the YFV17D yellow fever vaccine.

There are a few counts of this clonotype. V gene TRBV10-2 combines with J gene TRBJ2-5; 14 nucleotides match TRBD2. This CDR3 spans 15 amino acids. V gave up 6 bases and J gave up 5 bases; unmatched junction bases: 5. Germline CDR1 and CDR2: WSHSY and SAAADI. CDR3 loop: CASRVGTSGSETQYF. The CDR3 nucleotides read TGCGCCAGCAGGGTCGGGACTAGCGGGAGCGAGACCCAGTACTTC.

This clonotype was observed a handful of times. The CDR3: CATGDRSSYEQYF. The CDR3 DNA is TGTGCCACCGGGGACCGTAGCTCCTACGAGCAGTACTTC. This chain links TRBV24-1 with TRBJ2-7; D possibly matches TRBD1 or TRBD2 (5 bases each). This CDR3 spans 13 amino acids. Trimming took off 9 bases at V and 0 bases at J, with 11 bases between the two ends. CDR1 is KGHDR, CDR2 SFDVKD, per germline.

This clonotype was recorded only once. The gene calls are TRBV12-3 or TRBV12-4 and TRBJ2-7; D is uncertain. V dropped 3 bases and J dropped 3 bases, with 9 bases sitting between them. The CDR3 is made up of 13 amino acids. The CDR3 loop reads CASSLSSIYEQYF. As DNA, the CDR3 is TGTGCCAGCAGTTTGAGTAGTATCTACGAGCAGTACTTC.

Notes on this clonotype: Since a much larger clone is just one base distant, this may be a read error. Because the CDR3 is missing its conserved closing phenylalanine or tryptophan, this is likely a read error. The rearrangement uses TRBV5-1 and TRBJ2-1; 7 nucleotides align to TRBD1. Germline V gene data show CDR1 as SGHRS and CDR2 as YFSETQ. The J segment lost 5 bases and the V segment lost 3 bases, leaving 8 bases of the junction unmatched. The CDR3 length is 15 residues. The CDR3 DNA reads TGCGCCAGCAGCTCCGCGGCGACAGGGAACAATGAGCAGTTCTCC. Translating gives CASSSAATGNNEQFS.

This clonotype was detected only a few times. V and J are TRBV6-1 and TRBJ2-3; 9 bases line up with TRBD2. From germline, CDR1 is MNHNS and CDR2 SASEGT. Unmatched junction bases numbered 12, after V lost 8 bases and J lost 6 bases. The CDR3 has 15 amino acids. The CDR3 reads CASQPSGRLTDTQYF. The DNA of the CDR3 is TGTGCCAGCCAGCCGAGCGGGAGGTTAACGGATACGCAGTATTTT.

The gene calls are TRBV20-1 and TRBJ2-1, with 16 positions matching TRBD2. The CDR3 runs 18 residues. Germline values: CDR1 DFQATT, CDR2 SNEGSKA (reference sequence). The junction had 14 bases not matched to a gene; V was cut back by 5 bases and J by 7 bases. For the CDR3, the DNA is TGCAGTGCTCCCCGGGCCAGGGCGGGACTAGCGGGAGGGAATGAGCAGTTCTTC. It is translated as CSAPRARAGLAGGNEQFF.

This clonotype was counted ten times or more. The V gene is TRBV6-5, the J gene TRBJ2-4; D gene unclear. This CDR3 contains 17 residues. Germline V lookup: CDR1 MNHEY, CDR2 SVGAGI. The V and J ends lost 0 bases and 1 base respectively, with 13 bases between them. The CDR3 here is CASSYSVRSLAKNIQYF. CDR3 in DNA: TGTGCCAGCAGTTACTCGGTCCGTAGCCTGGCCAAAAACATTCAGTACTTC.

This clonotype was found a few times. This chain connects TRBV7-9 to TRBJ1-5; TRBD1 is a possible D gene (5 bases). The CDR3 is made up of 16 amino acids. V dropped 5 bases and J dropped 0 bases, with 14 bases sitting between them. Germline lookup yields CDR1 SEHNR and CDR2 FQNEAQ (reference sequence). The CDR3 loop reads CASSPLGGLSNQPQHF. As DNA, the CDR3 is TGTGCCAGCAGCCCGCTTGGGGGACTTAGCAATCAGCCCCAGCATTTT.

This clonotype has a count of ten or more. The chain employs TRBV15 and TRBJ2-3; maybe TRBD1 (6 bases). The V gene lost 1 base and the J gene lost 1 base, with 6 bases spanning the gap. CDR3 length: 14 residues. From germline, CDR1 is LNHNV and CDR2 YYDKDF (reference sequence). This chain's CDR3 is CATSRGQGTDTQYF. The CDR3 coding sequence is TGTGCCACCAGCAGAGGACAGGGCACAGATACGCAGTATTTT.

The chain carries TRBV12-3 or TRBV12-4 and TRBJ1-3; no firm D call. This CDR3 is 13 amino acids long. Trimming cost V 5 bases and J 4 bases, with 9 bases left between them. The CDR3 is CASSDVGGNTIYF. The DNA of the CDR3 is TGTGCCAGCAGTGACGTAGGAGGAAACACCATATATTTT.

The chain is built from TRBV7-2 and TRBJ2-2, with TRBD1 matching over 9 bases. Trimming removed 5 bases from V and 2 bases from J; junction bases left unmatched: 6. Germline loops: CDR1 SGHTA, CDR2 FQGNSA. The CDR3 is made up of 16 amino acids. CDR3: CASSTTGGANTGELFF. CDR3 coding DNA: TGTGCCAGCAGCACTACAGGGGGCGCAAACACCGGGGAGCTGTTTTTT.

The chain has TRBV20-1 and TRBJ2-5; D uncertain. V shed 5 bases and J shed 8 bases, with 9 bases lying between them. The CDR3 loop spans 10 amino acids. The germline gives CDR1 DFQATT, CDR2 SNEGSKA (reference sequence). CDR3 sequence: CSAASGTQYF. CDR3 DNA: TGCAGTGCTGCCTCCGGAACCCAGTACTTC.

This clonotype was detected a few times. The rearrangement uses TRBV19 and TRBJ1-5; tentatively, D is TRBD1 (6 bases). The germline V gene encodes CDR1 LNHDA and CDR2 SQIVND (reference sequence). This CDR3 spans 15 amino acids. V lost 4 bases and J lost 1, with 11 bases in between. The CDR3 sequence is CASSTIRGSNQPQHF. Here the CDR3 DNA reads TGTGCCAGTAGTACGATAAGGGGGAGCAATCAGCCCCAGCATTTT.

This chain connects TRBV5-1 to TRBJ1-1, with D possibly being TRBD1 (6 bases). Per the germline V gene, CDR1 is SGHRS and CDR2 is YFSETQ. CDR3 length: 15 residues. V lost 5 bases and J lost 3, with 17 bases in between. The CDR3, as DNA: TGCGCCAGCAGGGCGGCAGGGGCACACGACACTGAAGCTTTCTTT. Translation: CASRAAGAHDTEAFF.

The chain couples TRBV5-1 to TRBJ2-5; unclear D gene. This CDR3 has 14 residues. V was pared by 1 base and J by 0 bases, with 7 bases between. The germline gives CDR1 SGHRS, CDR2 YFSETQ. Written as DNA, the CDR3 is TGCGCCAGCAGCTTGCGCGGCAACCAAGAGACCCAGTACTTC. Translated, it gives CASSLRGNQETQYF.

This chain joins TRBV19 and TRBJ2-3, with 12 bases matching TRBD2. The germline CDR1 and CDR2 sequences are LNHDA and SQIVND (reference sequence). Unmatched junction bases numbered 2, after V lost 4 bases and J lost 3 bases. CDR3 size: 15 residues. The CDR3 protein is CASSRTSGKTDTQYF. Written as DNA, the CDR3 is TGTGCCAGTAGTAGGACTAGCGGGAAAACAGATACGCAGTATTTT.

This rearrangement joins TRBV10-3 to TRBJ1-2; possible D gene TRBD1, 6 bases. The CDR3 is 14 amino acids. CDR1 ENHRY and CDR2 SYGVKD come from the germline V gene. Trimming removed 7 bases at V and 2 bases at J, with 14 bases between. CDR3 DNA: TGTGCCATCATAGGACAGAGTAACAACTATGGCTACACCTTC. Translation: CAIIGQSNNYGYTF.

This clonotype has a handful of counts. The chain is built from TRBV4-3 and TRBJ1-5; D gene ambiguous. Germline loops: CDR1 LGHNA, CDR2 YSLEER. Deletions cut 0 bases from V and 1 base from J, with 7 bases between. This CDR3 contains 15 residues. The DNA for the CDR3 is TGCGCCAGCAGCCAAGATATCCCCAGCAATCAGCCCCAGCATTTT. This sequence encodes CASSQDIPSNQPQHF.

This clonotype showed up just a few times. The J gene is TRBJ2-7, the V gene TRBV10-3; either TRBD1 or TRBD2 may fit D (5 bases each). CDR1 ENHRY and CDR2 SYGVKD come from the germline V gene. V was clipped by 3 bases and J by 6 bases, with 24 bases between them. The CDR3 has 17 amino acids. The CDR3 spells CAISDLEADYRGLEQYF. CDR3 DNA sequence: TGTGCCATCAGTGATCTCGAAGCAGACTATCGGGGCCTCGAGCAGTACTTC.

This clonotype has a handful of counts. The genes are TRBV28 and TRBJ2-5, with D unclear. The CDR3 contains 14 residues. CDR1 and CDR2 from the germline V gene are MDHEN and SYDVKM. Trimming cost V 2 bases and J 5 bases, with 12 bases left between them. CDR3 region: CASSLVLARETQYF. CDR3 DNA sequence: TGTGCCAGCAGTTTAGTTTTGGCTCGTGAGACCCAGTACTTC.

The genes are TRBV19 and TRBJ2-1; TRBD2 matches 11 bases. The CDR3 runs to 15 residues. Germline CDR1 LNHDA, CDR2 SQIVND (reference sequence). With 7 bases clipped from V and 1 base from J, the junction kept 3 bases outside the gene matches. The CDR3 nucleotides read TGTGCCAGTATTCCTAGCGGGAGGTCCTACAATGAGCAGTTCTTC. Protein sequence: CASIPSGRSYNEQFF.

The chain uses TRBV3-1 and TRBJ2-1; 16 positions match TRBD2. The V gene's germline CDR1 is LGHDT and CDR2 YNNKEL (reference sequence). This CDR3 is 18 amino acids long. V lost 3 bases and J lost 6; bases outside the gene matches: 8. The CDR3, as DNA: TGTGCCAGCAGCCACATGACCGGGACTAGCGGGAGGGGCAATGAGCAGTTCTTC. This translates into CASSHMTGTSGRGNEQFF.

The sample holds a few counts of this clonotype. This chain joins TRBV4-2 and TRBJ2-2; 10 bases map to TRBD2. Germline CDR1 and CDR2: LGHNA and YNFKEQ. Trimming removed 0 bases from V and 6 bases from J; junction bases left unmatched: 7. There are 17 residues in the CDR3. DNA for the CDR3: TGTGCCAGCAGCCAAGAAGGGCGCCTAGCGGGAGCCGGGGAGCTGTTTTTT. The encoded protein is CASSQEGRLAGAGELFF.

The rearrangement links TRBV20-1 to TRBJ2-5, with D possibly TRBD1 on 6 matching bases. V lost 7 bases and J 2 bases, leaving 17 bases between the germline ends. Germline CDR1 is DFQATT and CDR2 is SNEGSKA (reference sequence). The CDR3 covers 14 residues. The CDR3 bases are TGCAGTGAAGTTTCAGGACAGCTACAAGAGACCCAGTACTTC. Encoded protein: CSEVSGQLQETQYF.

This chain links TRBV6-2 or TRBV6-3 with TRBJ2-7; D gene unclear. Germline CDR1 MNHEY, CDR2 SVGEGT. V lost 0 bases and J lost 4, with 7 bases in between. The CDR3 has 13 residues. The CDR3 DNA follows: TGTGCCAGCAGTTACTCAGTCTTTTACGAGCAGTACTTC. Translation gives CASSYSVFYEQYF.

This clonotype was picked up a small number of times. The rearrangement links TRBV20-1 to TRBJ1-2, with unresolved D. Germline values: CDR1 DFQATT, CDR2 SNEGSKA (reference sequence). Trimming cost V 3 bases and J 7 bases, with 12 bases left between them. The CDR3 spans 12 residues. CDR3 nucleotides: TGCAGTGCTAGGGCGATTGAAACTGGCTACACCTTC. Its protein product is CSARAIETGYTF.

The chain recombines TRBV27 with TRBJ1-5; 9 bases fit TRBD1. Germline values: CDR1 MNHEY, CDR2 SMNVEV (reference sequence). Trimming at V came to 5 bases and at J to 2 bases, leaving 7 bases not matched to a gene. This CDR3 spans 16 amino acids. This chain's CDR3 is CASSPTDRGGNQPQHF. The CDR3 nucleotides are TGTGCCAGCAGTCCGACGGACAGGGGTGGCAATCAGCCCCAGCATTTT.